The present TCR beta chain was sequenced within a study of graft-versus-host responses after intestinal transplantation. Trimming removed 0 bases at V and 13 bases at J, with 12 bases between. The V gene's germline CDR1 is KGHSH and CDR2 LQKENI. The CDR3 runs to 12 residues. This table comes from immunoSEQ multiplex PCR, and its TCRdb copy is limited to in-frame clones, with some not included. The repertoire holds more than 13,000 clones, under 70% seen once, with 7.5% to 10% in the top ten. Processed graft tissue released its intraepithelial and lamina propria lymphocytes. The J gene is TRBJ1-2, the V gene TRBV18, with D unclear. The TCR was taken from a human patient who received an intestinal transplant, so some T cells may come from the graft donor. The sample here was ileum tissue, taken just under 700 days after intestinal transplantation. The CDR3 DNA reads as TGTGCCAGCTCACCACCGATCGAAAGCCTCACCTTC. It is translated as CASSPPIESLTF.